A single sample is the source of the 27 T cell receptor beta chains below, sequenced in a study of T cell responses to AZD1222 COVID-19 vaccine. TCRdb keeps only in-frame clones here, not all; method: immunoSEQ multiplex PCR. The sample lists about 150,000 clones; approximately 90% were seen once. The sequencing here drew on peripheral blood, taken on day 0 of AZD1222 vaccination. The receptors shown here come from an adult in good health.

As DNA, the CDR3 is TGTGCCAGCAGTGGAGGGATCTCTGAAGCTTTCTTT. This gives the protein CASSGGISEAFF. The chain couples TRBV25-1 to TRBJ1-1; no reliable D call. The germline CDR1 and CDR2 sequences are MGHDK and SYGVNS. Trimming pared 4 bases from V and 6 bases from J, leaving 9 bases between. The CDR3 runs 12 residues.

This chain joins TRBV24-1 and TRBJ1-1, with D unclear. CDR1 is KGHDR and CDR2 is SFDVKD in the germline V gene. V was clipped by 3 bases and J by 2 bases, with 6 bases between them. CDR3 length equals 13 residues. The CDR3 reads CATSDQYNTEAFF. As DNA, the CDR3 is TGTGCCACCAGTGATCAATACAACACTGAAGCTTTCTTT.

This clone was recorded once. The chain joins TRBV28 to TRBJ1-2, with D hard to call. Germline values: CDR1 MDHEN, CDR2 SYDVKM. The CDR3 loop spans 10 amino acids. With 3 bases removed from V and 6 bases from J, the gap between germline ends came to 2 bases. CDR3: CASSFNGYTF. The CDR3, as DNA: TGTGCCAGCAGTTTTAATGGCTACACCTTC.

This chain connects TRBV25-1 to TRBJ2-1; D is undetermined. V lost 0 bases and J lost 1, with 16 bases in between. The CDR3 consists of 18 residues. Germline V CDR1 and CDR2: MGHDK, SYGVNS. CDR3 coding DNA: TGTGCCAGCAGTGAATACGGTAGCACCCGTGAATCCTACAATGAGCAGTTCTTC. Translated, it gives CASSEYGSTRESYNEQFF.

J is TRBJ2-7 and V is TRBV7-9, with no clear D. In germline, CDR1 is SEHNR, CDR2 FQNEAQ (reference sequence). The CDR3 spans 13 residues. V gave up 2 bases and J gave up 4 bases, with 9 bases separating them. CDR3 sequence (DNA): TGTGCCAGCAGCTTATTAGACGGGTACGAGCAGTACTTC. Amino acids: CASSLLDGYEQYF.

The V and J genes are TRBV7-3 and TRBJ1-1; 7 bases fit TRBD1. CDR3 length: 15 amino acids. Germline-derived CDR1 and CDR2 are SGHTA and FQGTGA. J was trimmed by 4 bases and V by 1 base; bases with no gene match: 6. The CDR3 sequence: CASSLKTGVGTEAFF. The CDR3 DNA follows: TGTGCCAGCAGCTTAAAAACAGGGGTCGGCACTGAAGCTTTCTTT. Combining the CDR3 with reference TRBV7-3 and TRBJ1-1 gives the whole variable domain GAGVSQTPSNKVTEKGKYVELRCDPISGHTALYWYRQSLGQGPEFLIYFQGTGAADDSGLPNDRFFAVRPEGSVSTLKIQRTERGDSAVYLCASSLKTGVGTEAFFGQGTRLTVV.

This sequence joins TRBV27 and TRBJ2-6; D is tentatively TRBD1 or TRBD2 (5 bases each). The length of the CDR3 is 20 residues. V lost 7 bases and J 4 bases, leaving 29 bases between the germline ends. Per the germline V gene, CDR1 is MNHEY and CDR2 is SMNVEV (reference sequence). The DNA of the CDR3 is TGTGCCAGCATGCTGGGACGGCGACTGTCCGAGTCTATAGGGGCCAACGTCCTGACTTTC. Its protein is CASMLGRRLSESIGANVLTF.

The V call is TRBV24-1, the J call TRBJ1-2, with 8 positions matching TRBD1. V dropped 2 bases and J dropped 1; count of bases not matched to a gene: 11. The CDR3 sequence is 18 residues long. CDR1 and CDR2 (germline): KGHDR, SFDVKD. The CDR3 sequence is CATSDSGQGGGLNYGYTF. In DNA form, the CDR3 reads TGTGCCACCAGTGATTCAGGACAGGGAGGGGGACTTAACTATGGCTACACCTTC.

The chain carries TRBV4-3 and TRBJ1-1; D is perhaps TRBD1 (6 bases). Germline V CDR1 and CDR2: LGHNA, YSLEER. The length of the CDR3 is 16 residues. Trimming removed 1 base at V and 1 base at J, with 13 bases between. CDR3 DNA: TGCGCCAGCAGCCAAGTTAGGGGGATAAAGAACACTGAAGCTTTCTTT. It codes for CASSQVRGIKNTEAFF.

V gene TRBV7-2 combines with J gene TRBJ2-3; 7 bases align to TRBD2. Trimming removed 3 bases from V and 2 bases from J; junction bases left unmatched: 11. Germline V lookup: CDR1 SGHTA, CDR2 FQGNSA. The CDR3 sequence is 17 residues long. The CDR3 bases are TGTGCCAGCAGCTTGGACGGACTAGTCTATAACACAGATACGCAGTATTTT. Its protein product is CASSLDGLVYNTDTQYF.

The chain employs TRBV25-1 and TRBJ2-7; 7 bases line up with TRBD1. The V gene's germline CDR1 is MGHDK and CDR2 SYGVNS. The CDR3 has 16 amino acids. V shed 3 bases and J 3 bases; nucleotides not matched to a gene: 11. This chain's CDR3 is CASSDQDREGVYEQYF. CDR3 coding DNA: TGTGCCAGCAGTGATCAAGACAGGGAAGGAGTCTACGAGCAGTACTTC.

CDR3 loop: CASSSLLLRKQPAYTEAFF. CDR3 nucleotides: TGTGCCAGCAGTTCACTCCTTTTGAGGAAACAGCCTGCTTACACTGAAGCTTTCTTT. The V gene is TRBV28, the J gene TRBJ1-1; D ambiguous. V gave up 4 bases and J gave up 3 bases, with 27 bases separating them. The CDR3 totals 19 residues. CDR1 and CDR2 from the germline V gene are MDHEN and SYDVKM.

The chain links TRBV5-1 to TRBJ2-1; 8 bases map to TRBD2. Germline values: CDR1 SGHRS, CDR2 YFSETQ. V shed 1 base, J shed 4 bases, and the junction held 4 bases outside the gene matches. The CDR3 is made up of 15 amino acids. This chain's CDR3 is CASSLSSGQYNEQFF. The CDR3 region has the DNA TGCGCCAGCAGCTTGTCTAGCGGGCAATACAATGAGCAGTTCTTC.

The genes are TRBV7-9 and TRBJ2-7, with D perhaps assigned TRBD1 or TRBD2 (6 bases each). This CDR3 region has 17 residues. Germline CDR1 reads SEHNR; CDR2 reads FQNEAQ (reference sequence). Trimming pared 0 bases from V and 7 bases from J, leaving 22 bases between. The CDR3 sequence is CASSLASRDKRTREQYF. CDR3 sequence (DNA): TGTGCCAGCAGCTTAGCCTCGCGGGACAAAAGAACGCGGGAGCAGTACTTC.

The rearrangement links TRBV4-3 to TRBJ1-1; D might be TRBD1 (6 bases). CDR1 LGHNA and CDR2 YSLEER come from the germline V gene. There are 17 residues in the CDR3. Trimming removed 0 bases at V and 3 bases at J, with 17 bases between. CDR3 in amino acids: CASSQDFLMDSYTEAFF. In DNA form, the CDR3 reads TGCGCCAGCAGCCAAGATTTTCTAATGGACAGTTACACTGAAGCTTTCTTT.

The V and J genes are TRBV7-2 and TRBJ2-7, with 15 bases aligning to TRBD2. Losses at the gene ends were 4 bases for V and 5 bases for J; bases not matched to a gene: 6. Germline V gene sequence: CDR1 SGHTA, CDR2 FQGNSA. This CDR3 contains 16 residues. CDR3: CASSSGLAGGPDEQYF. CDR3 in DNA: TGTGCCAGCAGCTCTGGACTAGCGGGAGGGCCCGACGAGCAGTACTTC.

The chain joins TRBV7-9 to TRBJ1-5, with D unclear. V was shortened by 1 base and J by 6 bases, with 10 bases between the two germline ends. CDR1 is SEHNR, CDR2 FQNEAQ, per germline (reference sequence). This CDR3 is 14 amino acids long. The CDR3 spells CASSLDERGQPQHF. CDR3 DNA: TGTGCCAGCAGCTTAGACGAAAGAGGTCAGCCCCAGCATTTT.

The gene calls are TRBV11-2 and TRBJ2-7, with 9 positions matching TRBD2. Germline CDR1 is SGHAT and CDR2 is FQNNGV. Trimming cost V 5 bases and J 1 base; bases outside gene matches: 9. The CDR3 contains 16 residues. CDR3 nucleotides: TGTGCCAGCAGCCATCGGACTAGCGCGAAATCCTACGAGCAGTACTTC. It codes for CASSHRTSAKSYEQYF.

This clone was observed a single time. The chain couples TRBV19 to TRBJ2-7, with TRBD2 identical over 7 bases. Germline assignment: CDR1 LNHDA and CDR2 SQIVND (reference sequence). Trimming took 8 bases from V and 3 from J; bases not matched to a gene: 7. The CDR3 has 13 amino acids. In nucleotides, the CDR3 is TGTGCCAGTGGAACCGGGACTAACTACGAGCAGTACTTC. Amino acids: CASGTGTNYEQYF.

This rearrangement joins TRBV7-9 to TRBJ2-5; 11 nucleotides match TRBD2. Losses at the gene ends were 5 bases for V and 1 base for J; bases not matched to a gene: 6. This CDR3 spans 16 amino acids. Per the germline V gene, CDR1 is SEHNR and CDR2 is FQNEAQ (reference sequence). CDR3 in amino acids: CASSDTSGGPQETQYF. The CDR3 DNA is TGTGCCAGCAGCGACACTAGCGGGGGCCCCCAAGAGACCCAGTACTTC.

The gene calls are TRBV6-1 and TRBJ1-2, with 7 nucleotides matching TRBD1. The J segment lost 4 bases and the V segment lost 3 bases, leaving 11 bases of the junction unmatched. Germline CDR1 MNHNS, CDR2 SASEGT. The CDR3 runs 16 residues. CDR3 DNA: TGTGCCAGCAGTGAGGAGGACAGGCGTGAAGCCTATGGCTACACCTTC. Amino acid sequence: CASSEEDRREAYGYTF.

This chain joins TRBV28 and TRBJ2-7; a weak D match, TRBD1 (5 bases). V shed 7 bases and J shed 2 bases, with 9 bases lying between them. This CDR3 region has 12 residues. Germline V gene data show CDR1 as MDHEN and CDR2 as SYDVKM. The CDR3 is CASTTETYEQYF. The CDR3 nucleotides read TGTGCCAGCACGACAGAAACCTACGAGCAGTACTTC.

Here the CDR3 reads CASSLEGGETSPLHF. In DNA, the CDR3 is TGTGCCAGCAGCTTGGAGGGGGGAGAAACTTCACCCCTCCACTTT. This chain links TRBV5-4 with TRBJ1-6, with D tentatively TRBD1 (6 bases). The CDR3 consists of 15 residues. V was cut by 0 bases and J by 9 bases, with 13 bases left in between. Germline loops: CDR1 SGHNT, CDR2 YYREEE (reference sequence). Variable domain in full (rest from reference TRBV5-4 and TRBJ1-6): ETGVTQSPTHLIKTRGQQVTLRCSSQSGHNTVSWYQQALGQGPQFIFQYYREEENGRGNFPPRFSGLQFPNYSSELNVNALELDDSALYLCASSLEGGETSPLHFGNGTRLTVT.

V usage is TRBV7-2 and J usage is TRBJ2-1; D ambiguous. The CDR3 is made up of 17 amino acids. The V end was cut by 5 bases, the J end by 0 bases, with 17 bases between. CDR1 and CDR2 from the germline V gene are SGHTA and FQGNSA. The CDR3 protein is CASSETRARSSYNEQFF. In nucleotides, the CDR3 is TGTGCCAGCAGCGAGACTCGAGCACGGAGCTCCTACAATGAGCAGTTCTTC.

The DNA of the CDR3 is TGTGCCAGCAGTTTATGGGGAGGGGACGAGGAAAAACTGTTTTTT. Translation: CASSLWGGDEEKLFF. This rearrangement joins TRBV28 to TRBJ1-4; a weak D match, TRBD1 (5 bases). In germline, CDR1 is MDHEN, CDR2 SYDVKM. V was trimmed by 0 bases and J by 8 bases, leaving 13 bases between them. CDR3 length: 15 residues.

The genes are TRBV19 and TRBJ2-1, with 7 bases lining up with TRBD1. Germline assignment: CDR1 LNHDA and CDR2 SQIVND (reference sequence). Trimming at V came to 3 bases and at J to 7 bases, leaving 15 bases not matched to a gene. This CDR3 has 17 residues. The CDR3 sequence: CASSILSVWTGVNEQFF. The DNA of the CDR3 is TGTGCCAGTAGTATTTTGTCGGTTTGGACAGGCGTTAATGAGCAGTTCTTC.

The V gene is TRBV7-2, the J gene TRBJ2-2, with D hard to call. Germline V gives CDR1 SGHTA, CDR2 FQGNSA. V was shortened by 0 bases and J by 0 bases, with 8 bases between the two germline ends. This CDR3 has 16 residues. CDR3 nucleotide sequence: TGTGCCAGCAGCTTAGCTCTGGTATCGAACACCGGGGAGCTGTTTTTT. Residues: CASSLALVSNTGELFF.